The 3 T cell receptor beta chains given below trace back to one sample, sequenced in a study of T-cell reconstitution after alpha-beta-depleted transplantation in children. The authors prepared the TCRbeta library with unique molecular identifiers. TCRdb passed the PCR reads through MiXCR, listing each CDR3 protein once. The table has roughly 300,000 distinct CDR3 sequences, around a tenth seen once. Sequenced here: peripheral blood, sampled 180 days after TCRalphabeta/CD19-depleted stem cell transplant. The origin of the receptors is a male patient between 2 and 9 years old who had a stem cell transplant for chronic granulomatous disease, so the T cells may come from the graft donor.

This clonotype was observed many times. This rearrangement joins TRBV20-1 to TRBJ2-1; TRBD2 might be the D (5 bases). The CDR3 contains 16 residues. CDR1 and CDR2 (germline): DFQATT, SNEGSKA (reference sequence). Trimming took off 1 base at V and 8 bases at J, with 21 bases between the two ends. The CDR3 nucleotides read TGCAGTGCTAGAGTCGCCTTTGCGGGCCGGCGGGATGAGCAGTTCTTC. Its protein is CSARVAFAGRRDEQFF.

There are many counts of this clonotype. The gene calls are TRBV21-1 and TRBJ2-5; the table's D call of TRBD1 was not tested on the DNA. TRBV21-1 is a listed pseudogene. The CDR3 runs to 16 residues. CDR3 nucleotides: TGTGCCAGCAGCAATGTGGGGACGGAGATTCAAGAGACCCAGTACTTC. Protein sequence: CASSNVGTEIQETQYF.

This clonotype was counted at least ten times. This sequence joins TRBV7-2 and TRBJ2-1; D gene unclear. The germline gives CDR1 SGHTA, CDR2 FQGNSA. The CDR3 totals 13 residues. V was clipped by 3 bases and J by 8 bases, with 11 bases between them. The CDR3: CASSFSILHEQFF. CDR3 DNA: TGTGCCAGCAGCTTTTCTATCCTCCATGAGCAGTTCTTC.